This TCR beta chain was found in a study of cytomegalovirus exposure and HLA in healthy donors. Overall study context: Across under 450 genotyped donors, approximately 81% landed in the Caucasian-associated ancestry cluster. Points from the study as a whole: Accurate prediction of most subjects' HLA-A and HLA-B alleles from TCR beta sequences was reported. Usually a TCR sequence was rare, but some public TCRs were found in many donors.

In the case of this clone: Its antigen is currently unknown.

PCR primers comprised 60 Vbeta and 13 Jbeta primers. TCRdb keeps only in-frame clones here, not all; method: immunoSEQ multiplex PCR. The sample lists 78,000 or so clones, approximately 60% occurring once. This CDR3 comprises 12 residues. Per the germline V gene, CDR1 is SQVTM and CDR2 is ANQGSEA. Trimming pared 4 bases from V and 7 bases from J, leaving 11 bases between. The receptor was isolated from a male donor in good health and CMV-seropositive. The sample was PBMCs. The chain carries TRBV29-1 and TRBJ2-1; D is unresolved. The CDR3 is CSVVGQINEQFF. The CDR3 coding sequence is TGCAGCGTTGTTGGTCAGATTAATGAGCAGTTCTTC.